This is a list of T cell receptor beta chains from one sample in a study of blood T cell repertoires in COVID-19. Sequenced by immunoSEQ multiplex PCR; TCRdb stores in-frame clones only, minus some. This table holds around 88,000 clones, about three quarters found once. What was sequenced was peripheral blood. Every receptor here comes from a man aged 45 to 65 who had recovered from COVID-19. CDR3s include the opening cysteine and the closing phenylalanine or tryptophan.

V gene | CDR3 protein
TRBV5-6 | CASSLGRPGQPQHF
TRBV19 | CASRLGGGTDTQYF
TRBV5-4 | CASSLPRPGYGNTIYF
TRBV7-6 | CASSLERPPTSTEAFF
TRBV5-1 | CASSLVAGAPTGELFF
TRBV12-5 | CASAPGQARDEQFF
TRBV2 | CASSSGANVLTF
TRBV7-3 | CASSLAPGGPDTQYF
TRBV20-1 | CSAAGNLEAFF
TRBV5-6 | CASSLAGTGAPNTEAFF
TRBV9 | CASSLISGGTQHF